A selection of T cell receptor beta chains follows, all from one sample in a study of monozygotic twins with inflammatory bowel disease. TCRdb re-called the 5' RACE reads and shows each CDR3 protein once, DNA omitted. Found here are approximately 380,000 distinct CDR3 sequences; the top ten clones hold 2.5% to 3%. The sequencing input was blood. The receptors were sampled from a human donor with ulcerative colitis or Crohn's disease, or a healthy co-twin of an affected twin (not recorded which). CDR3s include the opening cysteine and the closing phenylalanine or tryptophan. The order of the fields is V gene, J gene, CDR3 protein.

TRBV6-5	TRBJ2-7	CASSFRGGLSYEQYF
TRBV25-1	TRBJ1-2	CASSESSPYFYGYTF
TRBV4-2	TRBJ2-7	CASSQDLGTMGEQYF
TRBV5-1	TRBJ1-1	CASSLPTREMNTEAFF
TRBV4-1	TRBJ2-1	CASSQVGGNEQFF
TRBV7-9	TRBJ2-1	CASSLLLAGGPSEQFF
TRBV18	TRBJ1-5	CASSPEQGNQPQHF
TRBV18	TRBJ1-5	CASSPRTENQPQHF
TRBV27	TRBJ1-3	CASSPFFMGNTIYF
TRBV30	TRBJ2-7	CAWSYLAGTGLYEQYF
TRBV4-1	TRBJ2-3	CASSRPGISDTQYF
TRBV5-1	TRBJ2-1	CASGGGAVSNEQFF
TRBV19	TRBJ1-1	CASSMKGDTEAFF
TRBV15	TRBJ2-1	CATSRDVEIYNEQFF
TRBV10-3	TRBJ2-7	CAISEYRGTYEQYF
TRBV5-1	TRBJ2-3	CASSFGQDGDTQYF
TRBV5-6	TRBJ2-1	CASSSPDWDRAFF
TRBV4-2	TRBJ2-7	CASSQEGEGNEQYF
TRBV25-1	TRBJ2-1	CASSEWGRAGYNEQFF
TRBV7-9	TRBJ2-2	CASSLTPNTGELFF
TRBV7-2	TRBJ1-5	CASSLTAVLNQPQHF
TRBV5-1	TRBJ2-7	CASSSGQGTGYEQYF
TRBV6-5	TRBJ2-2	CASSYSNKATGELFF
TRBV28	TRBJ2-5	CASRRHQETQYF
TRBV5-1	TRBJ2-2	CASSLAVGGELFF
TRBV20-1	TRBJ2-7	CSAGAQAGTGGFNEQYF
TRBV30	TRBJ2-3	CAWSVGGASTDTQYF